This T cell receptor (beta chain) was sequenced for a study of control samples from healthy donors and cancer patients. Using immunoSEQ multiplex PCR, the repertoire was profiled, and TCRdb retains in-frame clones only, with some absent. This sample has some 110,000 clones; over 85% occur once, and the top ten carry roughly 2.7%. The CDR3 consists of 14 residues. The V and J ends lost 2 bases and 0 bases respectively, with 6 bases between them. The germline V gene has CDR1 SGHKS and CDR2 YYEKEE (reference sequence). The chain couples TRBV5-5 to TRBJ1-3; D is uncertain. This receptor was identified in a man aged 30 to 45 in good health. The sample consisted of blood. CDR3: CASSLAVSGNTIYF. The CDR3 nucleotides read TGTGCCAGCAGCTTAGCAGTCTCTGGAAACACCATATATTTT. Based on the CDR3 plus reference TRBV5-5 and TRBJ1-3, the full variable domain is DAGVTQSPTHLIKTRGQQVTLRCSPISGHKSVSWYQQVLGQGPQFIFQYYEKEERGRGNFPDRFSARQFPNYSSELNVNALLLGDSALYLCASSLAVSGNTIYFGEGSWLTVV.